In its sample, the clone carrying this T cell receptor beta chain was seen a few times. Its specificity is not known. Primers used in a second PCR of about 7 to 11 cycles were a sample-barcoded 5' primer and a J-beta primer mix. Sequencing of every sample gave 2.5 million or more CDR3-containing paired-end reads. MiXCR, applied by TCRdb to the 5' RACE reads, yields one record per CDR3 protein. The repertoire holds about 1 million distinct CDR3 sequences, with 35% to 55% as singletons. This entry belongs to a study of blood T cells in healthy people across ages. Findings and caveats of the study: Investigators treated diversity estimates from one million T cells as underestimates.

V gave up 5 bases and J gave up 5 bases, with 15 bases separating them. The germline CDR1 and CDR2 sequences are MNHEY and SMNVEV (reference sequence). The CDR3 runs 14 residues. The sample taken for sequencing was blood. The chain carries TRBV27 and TRBJ2-5; D may correspond to TRBD1 or TRBD2 (5 bases each). This receptor was obtained from a woman aged 60-75 years in good health. The CDR3 spells CASSLVGVLETQYF. The CDR3 bases are TGTGCCAGCAGTCTCGTGGGGGTGCTTGAGACCCAGTACTTC.